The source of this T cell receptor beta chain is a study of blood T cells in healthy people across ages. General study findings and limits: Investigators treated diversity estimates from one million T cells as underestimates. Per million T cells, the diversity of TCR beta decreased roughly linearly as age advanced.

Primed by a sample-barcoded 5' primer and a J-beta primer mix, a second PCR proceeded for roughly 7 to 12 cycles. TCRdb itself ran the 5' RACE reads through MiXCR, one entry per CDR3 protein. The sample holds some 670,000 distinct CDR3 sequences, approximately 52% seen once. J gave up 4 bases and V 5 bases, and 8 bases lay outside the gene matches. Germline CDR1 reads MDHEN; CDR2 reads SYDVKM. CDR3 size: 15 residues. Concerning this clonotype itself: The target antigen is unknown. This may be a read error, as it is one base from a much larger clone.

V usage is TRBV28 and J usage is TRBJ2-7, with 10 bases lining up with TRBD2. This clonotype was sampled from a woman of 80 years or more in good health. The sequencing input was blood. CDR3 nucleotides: TGTGCCAGCAGTCCATGTGGTAGCGGGAGGTACGAGCAGTACTTC. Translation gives CASSPCGSGRYEQYF.